The following is a T cell receptor beta chain sequence with its context. The CDR3 spans 14 residues. Germline V gene sequence: CDR1 SGHTA, CDR2 FQGNSA. Trimming removed 0 bases at V and 6 bases at J, with 11 bases between. Time point meaning: blood 4 weeks post-SBRT, at nephrectomy. The treatment here: 15 Gy SBRT to primary tumor, nephrectomy 4 weeks later. The tumor was a clear cell renal cell carcinoma. These data belong to a study of radiation and T cells in renal cell carcinoma. Produced via immunoSEQ multiplex PCR; TCRdb's table is partial and in-frame only. Of roughly 58,000 clones listed, 60% to 85% are singletons.

This specimen was blood, taken from a patient whose treatment included radiotherapy and nephrectomy. This clonotype originated in a man aged 55 to 70 with renal cell carcinoma. V usage is TRBV7-2 and J usage is TRBJ1-2; no clear D gene. In DNA, the CDR3 is TGTGCCAGCAGCTTAGCGTGGACGGGAGATGGCTACACCTTC. The encoded protein is CASSLAWTGDGYTF.